This passage covers 25 T cell receptor beta chains from one sample sequenced in a study of blood T cell repertoires in COVID-19. Generated by immunoSEQ multiplex PCR, the TCRdb table keeps only in-frame clones and is missing some. This sample has a few hundred thousand clones; about 89% occur once, and the top ten carry 1.2%. Material: peripheral blood. These receptors were collected from a man aged 35 to 55 with acute or convalescent COVID-19.

The chain employs TRBV7-9 and TRBJ2-3, with D unresolved. Trimming shortened V by 2 bases and J by 7 bases, and 4 bases separated the two germline ends. This CDR3 comprises 11 residues. Germline V CDR1 and CDR2: SEHNR, FQNEAQ (reference sequence). CDR3 DNA: TGTGCCAGCAGCTTAACTCATACGCAGTATTTT. It is translated as CASSLTHTQYF.

The rearrangement links TRBV10-3 to TRBJ2-7; TRBD1 aligns across 8 bases. The V gene's germline CDR1 is ENHRY and CDR2 SYGVKD. This CDR3 has 14 amino acids. V shed 2 bases and J 2 bases; nucleotides not matched to a gene: 2. The CDR3 DNA reads TGTGCCATCAGTGAGGTACAGGGGGCCTACGAGCAGTACTTC. This gives the protein CAISEVQGAYEQYF.

J is TRBJ2-1 and V is TRBV10-3; TRBD2 agrees at 8 bases. The CDR3 loop spans 18 amino acids. V lost 0 bases and J lost 6; bases outside the gene matches: 13. Germline CDR1 ENHRY, CDR2 SYGVKD. Here the CDR3 reads CAISESGRSAGAGNEQFF. CDR3 nucleotides: TGTGCCATCAGTGAGTCGGGGCGGTCAGCGGGGGCCGGCAATGAGCAGTTCTTC.

The chain employs TRBV9 and TRBJ1-2, with D tentatively TRBD1 (6 bases). The CDR3 has 13 residues. Trimming removed 2 bases from V and 7 bases from J, with 12 bases in between. Looked up from germline, CDR1 is SGDLS and CDR2 is YYNGEE. For the CDR3, the DNA is TGTGCCAGCAGCGTTGACAGGCCTCGTGGCTACACCTTC. This translates into CASSVDRPRGYTF.

V and J are TRBV7-6 and TRBJ2-3, with 15 bases identical to TRBD2. The CDR3 extends over 18 amino acids. The V gene's germline CDR1 is SGHVS and CDR2 FNYEAQ. After removal of 5 bases from V and 0 bases from J, the junction contained 6 bases not matched to a gene. Here the CDR3 reads CASSGGLAGGRSTDTQYF. CDR3 DNA: TGTGCCAGCAGCGGCGGACTAGCGGGGGGGCGGAGCACAGATACGCAGTATTTT. Using reference TRBV7-6 and TRBJ2-3 for the parts outside the CDR3, the full variable domain is GAGVSQSPRYKVTKRGQDVALRCDPISGHVSLYWYRQALGQGPEFLTYFNYEAQQDKSGLPNDRFSAERPEGSISTLTIQRTEQRDSAMYRCASSGGLAGGRSTDTQYFGPGTRLTVL.

The chain is built from TRBV28 and TRBJ1-5; weak D call: TRBD1 (6 bases). The CDR3 totals 16 residues. Trimming removed 5 bases from V and 2 bases from J, with 16 bases in between. Germline V gene lookup returns CDR1 MDHEN and CDR2 SYDVKM. The CDR3 bases are TGTGCCAGCAGTATTATAGGGGGAACGGGCAATCAGCCCCAGCATTTT. Residues: CASSIIGGTGNQPQHF.

The chain joins TRBV3-1 (or the pseudogene TRBV3-2) to TRBJ2-7; D possibly corresponds to TRBD1 (5 bases). V was pared by 4 bases and J by 5 bases, with 12 bases between. The CDR3 is 13 amino acids. From germline, CDR1 is LGHDT and CDR2 YNNKEL (reference sequence). The CDR3, as DNA: TGTGCCAGCAGCCGGGCAGGGTCTCACGAGCAGTACTTC. Its protein is CASSRAGSHEQYF.

The V and J genes are TRBV10-1 and TRBJ2-7; 7 nucleotides align to TRBD1. CDR3 length equals 14 residues. The trim removed 6 bases at V and 2 bases at J, leaving 7 bases unmatched. Looked up from germline, CDR1 is WNHNN and CDR2 is SYGVQD (reference sequence). CDR3 sequence: CASSGRQGTYEQYF. The CDR3 bases are TGCGCCAGCAGCGGCCGACAGGGAACCTACGAGCAGTACTTC.

This chain joins TRBV7-2 and TRBJ2-1; 14 bases align to TRBD2. Losses at the gene ends were 5 bases for V and 14 bases for J; bases not matched to a gene: 11. This CDR3 contains 15 residues. Germline V gene lookup returns CDR1 SGHTA and CDR2 FQGNSA. The CDR3 is CASSPTGTSGRGEFF. The CDR3 nucleotides are TGTGCCAGCAGCCCCACCGGGACTAGCGGGAGAGGCGAGTTCTTC.

J is TRBJ2-6 and V is TRBV7-9, with D maybe TRBD1 (6 bases). V gave up 7 bases and J gave up 2 bases, with 18 bases separating them. CDR3 length equals 17 residues. CDR1 and CDR2 (germline): SEHNR, FQNEAQ (reference sequence). CDR3 in DNA: TGTGCCAGCATCAGCCAGGGGCGCAGGGCTGGGGCCAACGTCCTGACTTTC. It yields the protein CASISQGRRAGANVLTF. Full variable domain (rest looked up from reference TRBV7-9 and TRBJ2-6): DTGVSQNPRHKITKRGQNVTFRCDPISEHNRLYWYRQTLGQGPEFLTYFQNEAQLEKSRLLSDRFSAERPKGSFSTLEIQRTEQGDSAMYLCASISQGRRAGANVLTFGAGSRLTVL.

V gene TRBV5-4 combines with J gene TRBJ2-1; 14 bases line up with TRBD2. The CDR3 has 16 amino acids. J was trimmed by 8 bases and V by 5 bases; bases with no gene match: 9. CDR1 is SGHNT, CDR2 YYREEE, per germline (reference sequence). DNA for the CDR3: TGTGCCAGCAGACGAGGACTAGCGGGAGGCATCGATGAGCAGTTCTTC. Its protein is CASRRGLAGGIDEQFF.

The chain links TRBV6-6 to TRBJ1-4; 11 bases are shared with TRBD1. This CDR3 is built from 14 residues. Germline CDR1 reads MNHNY; CDR2 reads SVGAGI (reference sequence). Losses at the gene ends were 5 bases for V and 8 bases for J; bases not matched to a gene: 4. CDR3 residues: CASSPRDRGEKLFF. As DNA, the CDR3 is TGTGCCAGCAGTCCAAGGGACAGGGGGGAAAAACTGTTTTTT.

V is TRBV9 and J is TRBJ2-2; D is possibly TRBD1 (5 bases). CDR1 is SGDLS, CDR2 YYNGEE, per germline. CDR3 length equals 16 residues. Trimming left V 0 bases short and J 0 bases short, with 9 bases between. The DNA for the CDR3 is TGTGCCAGCAGCGTAGAGGGGCCTCCGAACACCGGGGAGCTGTTTTTT. This encodes CASSVEGPPNTGELFF.

CDR3 bases: TGTGCCAGCAGCTCTCCGCCCAGGGCTAGCGGGGGCCACAATGAGCAGTTCTTC. As protein: CASSSPPRASGGHNEQFF. The gene calls are TRBV27 and TRBJ2-1, with TRBD2 identical over 10 bases. This CDR3 comprises 18 residues. The germline gives CDR1 MNHEY, CDR2 SMNVEV (reference sequence). With V trimmed by 6 bases and J by 5 bases, 16 bases remained unmatched.

The chain joins TRBV4-2 to TRBJ2-7; 12 bases are a match to TRBD2. The CDR3 consists of 17 residues. Germline values: CDR1 LGHNA, CDR2 YNFKEQ. The junction had 8 bases not matched to a gene; V was cut back by 2 bases and J by 3 bases. The CDR3 DNA reads TGTGCCAGCAGCCAACCTCAGACTAGCGGGGGTATCTACGAGCAGTACTTC. Encoded protein: CASSQPQTSGGIYEQYF.

This clone was seen only once. V and J are TRBV9 and TRBJ2-7, with 7 positions matching TRBD1. Germline assignment: CDR1 SGDLS and CDR2 YYNGEE. Trimming cost V 2 bases and J 0 bases; bases outside gene matches: 2. The CDR3 extends over 14 amino acids. The CDR3 sequence is CASSVTGHSYEQYF. The CDR3 DNA is TGTGCCAGCAGCGTGACAGGGCACTCCTACGAGCAGTACTTC.

The V call is TRBV2, the J call TRBJ2-3; 11 bases are a match to TRBD2. This CDR3 comprises 17 residues. From germline, CDR1 is SNHLY and CDR2 FYNNEI. J was trimmed by 0 bases and V by 7 bases; bases with no gene match: 9. CDR3: CASTPNSGGASTDTQYF. The CDR3 bases are TGTGCCAGCACCCCGAATAGCGGGGGGGCCAGCACAGATACGCAGTATTTT.

CDR3 coding DNA: TGTGCCAGAAGTTTATGGATGGGCGGGGATTATGCAACTAATGAAAAACTGTTTTTT. Translation: CARSLWMGGDYATNEKLFF. V and J are TRBV5-3 and TRBJ1-4; no clear D gene. TRBV5-3 qualifies as an ORF whose function is uncertain. The CDR3 consists of 19 residues. V was clipped by 5 bases and J by 0 bases, with 23 bases between them.

The CDR3 nucleotides read TGTGCCAGCAGCTTGGGACAGCTCAACTATGGCTACACCTTC. This translates into CASSLGQLNYGYTF. V is TRBV2 and J is TRBJ1-2, with 7 nucleotides matching TRBD1. The CDR3 runs 14 residues. CDR1 is SNHLY, CDR2 FYNNEI, per germline. Germline trimming cut 6 bases from V and 2 bases from J; bases unmatched to any gene: 6.

This clone has more than one count but fewer than ten. V gene TRBV7-9 combines with J gene TRBJ2-5; D might be TRBD2 (6 bases). The CDR3 covers 14 residues. Germline-derived CDR1 and CDR2 are SEHNR and FQNEAQ (reference sequence). The V end lost 7 bases, the J end lost 1 base, and 13 bases lay between the germline ends. The CDR3 nucleotides read TGTGCCAGCACTTCGGGACTCAGCCAAGAGACCCAGTACTTC. Its protein product is CASTSGLSQETQYF.

The J gene is TRBJ2-7, the V gene TRBV2; possibly TRBD2 for D (6 bases). Germline V gives CDR1 SNHLY, CDR2 FYNNEI. Trimming cost V 6 bases and J 7 bases, with 19 bases left between them. The CDR3 is 14 amino acids. The DNA of the CDR3 is TGTGCCAGCAGGGATGCCGTTGGGACTGGGGAGCAGTACTTC. Translating it yields CASRDAVGTGEQYF.

The chain links TRBV27 to TRBJ1-6; 7 bases map to TRBD1. CDR1 MNHEY and CDR2 SMNVEV come from the germline V gene (reference sequence). V shed 6 bases and J 7 bases; nucleotides not matched to a gene: 12. This CDR3 has 16 residues. CDR3 nucleotides: TGTGCCAGCAGCCTACGGAGGGGGCGGAGGAATTCACCCCTCCACTTT. Its protein product is CASSLRRGRRNSPLHF.

The chain carries TRBV3-1 (or the pseudogene TRBV3-2) and TRBJ2-3; perhaps TRBD2 as D (6 bases). The CDR3 runs to 14 residues. V was trimmed by 1 base and J by 4 bases, leaving 9 bases between them. Looked up from germline, CDR1 is LGHDT and CDR2 is YNNKEL (reference sequence). CDR3 coding DNA: TGTGCCAGCAGCCAAGCTAGCGAGGCAGATACGCAGTATTTT. It specifies CASSQASEADTQYF.

This clone has a single count. The chain carries TRBV11-2 and TRBJ1-2; D unclear. The germline CDR1 and CDR2 sequences are SGHAT and FQNNGV. With 1 base removed from V and 5 bases from J, the gap between germline ends came to 5 bases. This CDR3 is 12 amino acids long. CDR3: CASSLGDYGYTF. CDR3 DNA sequence: TGTGCCAGCAGCTTAGGCGATTATGGCTACACCTTC.

CDR3 loop: CASKETTDFKNIQYF. CDR3 sequence (DNA): TGTGCCAGTAAGGAGACGACAGATTTCAAAAACATTCAGTACTTC. The J gene is TRBJ2-4, the V gene TRBV19, with a weak D call TRBD1 (5 bases). Germline CDR1 LNHDA, CDR2 SQIVND (reference sequence). This CDR3 has 15 residues. The V end lost 7 bases, the J end lost 3 bases, and 16 bases lay between the germline ends.